The sequence of this T cell receptor (beta chain) was determined in a study of T-cell reconstitution after alpha-beta-depleted transplantation in children. It was with unique molecular identifiers that the TCRbeta library was prepared. MiXCR, applied by TCRdb to the PCR reads, yields one record per CDR3 protein. Found here are approximately 170,000 distinct CDR3 sequences, more than 9.5% of them singletons; the top ten hold less than 15%. This clonotype showed up many times. This CDR3 is built from 16 residues. CDR1 and CDR2 (germline): SGHRS, YFSETQ. V lost 4 bases to trimming and J lost 0 bases, with 14 bases between them.

The specimen comprised PBMCs, sampled before TCRalphabeta/CD19-depleted stem cell transplant. The clonotype originates from a boy between 2 and 15 years old with acute myeloid leukemia, due to receive a stem cell transplant. The chain has TRBV5-1 and TRBJ2-1; a weak D match, TRBD2 (5 bases). The CDR3 sequence: CASSLSEGSSYNEQFF. The CDR3 nucleotides read TGCGCCAGCAGCCTCTCTGAGGGAAGCTCCTACAATGAGCAGTTCTTC. Combining the CDR3 with reference TRBV5-1 and TRBJ2-1 gives the whole variable domain KAGVTQTPRYLIKTRGQQVTLSCSPISGHRSVSWYQQTPGQGLQFLFEYFSETQRNKGNFPGRFSGRQFSNSRSEMNVSTLELGDSALYLCASSLSEGSSYNEQFFGPGTRLTVL.